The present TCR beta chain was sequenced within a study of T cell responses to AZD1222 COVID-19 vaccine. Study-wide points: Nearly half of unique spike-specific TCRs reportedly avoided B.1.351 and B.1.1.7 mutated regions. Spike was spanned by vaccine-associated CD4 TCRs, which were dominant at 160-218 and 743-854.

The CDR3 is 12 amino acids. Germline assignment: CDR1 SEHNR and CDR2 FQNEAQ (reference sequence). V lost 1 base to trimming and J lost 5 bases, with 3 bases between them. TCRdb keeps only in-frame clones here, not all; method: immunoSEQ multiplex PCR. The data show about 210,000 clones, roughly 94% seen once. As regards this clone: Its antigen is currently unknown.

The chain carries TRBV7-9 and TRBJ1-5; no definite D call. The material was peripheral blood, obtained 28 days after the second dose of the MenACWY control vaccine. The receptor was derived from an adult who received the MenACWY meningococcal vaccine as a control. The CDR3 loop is CASSLDDQPQHF. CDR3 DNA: TGTGCCAGCAGCTTAGACGATCAGCCCCAGCATTTT.